The rows below give T cell receptor beta chains drawn from one sample of a study of regulatory T cells in long-lasting Graves disease. TCRdb processed the multiplex PCR reads anew with MiXCR; each CDR3 protein has one entry. The sample has about 220,000 distinct CDR3 sequences; roughly 20% are singletons. These same records also appear under a second study, on T cells in Graves' hyperthyroidism and ophthalmopathy.

Source: peripheral blood mononuclear cells (PBMCs), taken at new diagnosis, from a patient treated with antithyroid drugs. The receptor set was obtained from a woman in her twenties or thirties with Graves disease. CDR3s include the opening cysteine and the closing phenylalanine or tryptophan. A D gene is named only where the DNA matches it firmly. The size field is filled for only some rows; it gives once, few, many or a size class.

size,D,length,J,V,CDR3,DNA
many,TRBD2,18,TRBJ2-2,TRBV19,CASRDQRDYQRGTGELFF,TGTGCCAGTAGGGATCAACGGGACTACCAGCGGGGAACCGGGGAGCTGTTTTTT
many,TRBD2,16,TRBJ2-2,TRBV27,CASSQAGGARTGELFF,TGTGCCAGCAGCCAAGCGGGGGGGGCGAGGACCGGGGAGCTGTTTTTT
many,TRBD2,18,TRBJ2-3,TRBV5-1,CASSWWNQGAGDTDTQYF,TGCGCCAGCAGCTGGTGGAACCAGGGAGCGGGAGATACAGATACGCAGTATTTT
many,NA,13,TRBJ1-2,TRBV2,CASKRRGSHGYTF,TGTGCCAGCAAACGGAGGGGATCGCATGGCTACACCTTC
many,NA,11,TRBJ1-1,TRBV14,CASSQGGEAFF,TGTGCCAGCAGCCAAGGGGGTGAAGCTTTCTTT
NA,NA,16,TRBJ2-3,TRBV12-3/TRBV12-4,CASSFRALTNGDTQYF,TGTGCCAGCAGTTTCCGGGCCCTCACCAACGGAGATACGCAGTATTTT
many,NA,15,TRBJ1-1,TRBV3-1,CASSPLRGRGIEAFF,TGTGCCAGCAGCCCACTCAGGGGAAGGGGAATTGAAGCTTTCTTT
many,NA,15,TRBJ1-5,TRBV2,CASSRETVVNQPQHF,TGTGCCAGCAGCAGGGAGACAGTGGTCAATCAGCCCCAGCATTTT
NA,NA,13,TRBJ1-5,TRBV7-9,CASSDVGDQPQHF,TGTGCCAGCAGTGACGTTGGAGATCAGCCCCAGCATTTT
many,NA,16,TRBJ2-7,TRBV15,CATSRVSAGDVYEQYF,TGTGCCACCAGCAGAGTTTCGGCAGGGGACGTCTACGAGCAGTACTTC
many,NA,16,TRBJ2-7,TRBV11-2,CASSLGSGLGSYEQYF,TGTGCCAGCAGCTTAGGGTCAGGACTGGGCTCCTACGAGCAGTACTTC
many,NA,14,TRBJ1-6,TRBV2,CASRGGGRNSPLHF,TGTGCCAGCAGAGGGGGGGGCAGGAATTCACCCCTCCACTTT
many,NA,17,TRBJ1-4,TRBV28,CASSLLGHPVTNEKLFF,TGTGCCAGCAGTTTATTGGGACACCCGGTAACTAATGAAAAACTGTTTTTT
many,TRBD1,14,TRBJ2-7,TRBV18,CASSPRQGDYEQYF,TGTGCCAGCTCACCACGGCAGGGGGACTACGAGCAGTACTTC
many,NA,13,TRBJ1-1,TRBV28,CASPGTGDTEAFF,TGTGCCAGCCCAGGGACGGGAGACACTGAAGCTTTCTTT
few,NA,13,TRBJ2-7,TRBV28,CASSPPDTYEQYF,TGTGCCAGCAGTCCCCCGGACACCTACGAGCAGTACTTC